One and the same sample provided the 14 T cell receptor beta chains below, sequenced in a study of identical twins. MiXCR, run by TCRdb on the 5' RACE reads, gives a single entry per CDR3 protein. In the table there are 310,000 or so distinct CDR3 sequences, around 9.7% of which are singletons. The sample also formed part of further work on yellow fever vaccine responses in identical twins.

The sample consisted of CD8+ T cells sorted from blood. Every receptor here comes from a woman aged 18-29 years in good health.

This clonotype was seen repeatedly, ten times or more. The chain is built from TRBV2 and TRBJ1-1; D unclear. Germline V gene sequence: CDR1 SNHLY, CDR2 FYNNEI. V was pared by 6 bases and J by 1 base, with 21 bases between. This CDR3 has 17 residues. The CDR3 loop reads CASSPALGSPWNTEAFF. In DNA form, the CDR3 reads TGTGCCAGCAGCCCCGCTCTGGGGTCGCCATGGAACACTGAAGCTTTCTTT.

This clonotype was detected only a few times. The chain links TRBV2 to TRBJ2-2; TRBD1 is a possible D gene (6 bases). This CDR3 is 17 amino acids long. Germline CDR1 SNHLY, CDR2 FYNNEI. V gave up 4 bases and J gave up 1 base, with 16 bases separating them. CDR3 nucleotide sequence: TGTGCCAGCAGTGTTACCACGGGACAATTGAACACCGGGGAGCTGTTTTTT. Encoded protein: CASSVTTGQLNTGELFF.

This clonotype was found a few times. The J gene is TRBJ2-5, the V gene TRBV20-1, with 12 bases that match TRBD1. Trimming at V came to 3 bases and at J to 4 bases, leaving 12 bases not matched to a gene. Germline CDR1 and CDR2: DFQATT and SNEGSKA (reference sequence). The CDR3 covers 17 residues. The CDR3 region is CSARDRDRGPRGETQYF. DNA for the CDR3: TGCAGTGCTAGGGACAGGGACAGGGGGCCCCGGGGAGAGACCCAGTACTTC.

J is TRBJ2-7 and V is TRBV12-3 or TRBV12-4; 8 bases fit TRBD1. V was pared by 0 bases and J by 0 bases, with 16 bases of the junction left unmatched. The CDR3 totals 20 residues. The CDR3 spells CASSLALPGGFGEGSYEQYF. Written as DNA, the CDR3 is TGTGCCAGCAGTTTAGCGCTTCCAGGGGGCTTCGGGGAAGGCTCCTACGAGCAGTACTTC.

This clonotype was counted at least ten times. V and J are TRBV4-1 and TRBJ2-1; 12 bases are a match to TRBD2. The length of the CDR3 is 19 residues. Germline-derived CDR1 and CDR2 are MGHRA and YSYEKL. Germline trimming cut 4 bases from V and 0 bases from J; bases unmatched to any gene: 10. CDR3 residues: CASSPQLAGGGSSYNEQFF. CDR3 nucleotide sequence: TGCGCCAGCAGCCCCCAACTAGCGGGAGGCGGAAGCTCCTACAATGAGCAGTTCTTC.

This clonotype occurred a few times. This rearrangement joins TRBV4-3 to TRBJ2-7; D is undetermined. Germline V gene sequence: CDR1 LGHNA, CDR2 YSLEER. This CDR3 is built from 15 residues. Trimming cost V 0 bases and J 2 bases, with 11 bases left between them. CDR3 DNA: TGCGCCAGCAGCCAAGATAGGGAACCCCCCTACGAGCAGTACTTC. This encodes CASSQDREPPYEQYF.

Many counts were recorded for this clonotype. V gene TRBV7-8 combines with J gene TRBJ2-1; 10 bases are a match to TRBD2. The CDR3 has 14 amino acids. Germline loops: CDR1 SGHVS, CDR2 FQNEAQ. The V segment lost 4 bases and the J segment 6 bases; nucleotides outside the gene matches: 3. CDR3 loop: CASSYLAGANEQFF. The CDR3 nucleotides read TGTGCCAGCAGCTACCTAGCGGGGGCCAATGAGCAGTTCTTC.

This clonotype was recorded a few times. V and J are TRBV6-2 or TRBV6-3 and TRBJ2-2, with 9 positions matching TRBD2. In germline, CDR1 is MNHEY, CDR2 SVGEGT. The CDR3 sequence is 17 residues long. V was pared by 0 bases and J by 6 bases, with 8 bases of the junction left unmatched. The CDR3 here is CASSYSVRGGQSGELFF. DNA of the CDR3: TGTGCCAGCAGTTACTCTGTGCGGGGGGGCCAGTCCGGGGAGCTGTTTTTT.

This clonotype was found many times. The chain links TRBV20-1 to TRBJ2-1, with D uncertain. CDR3 size: 13 residues. V was cut by 6 bases and J by 5 bases, with 14 bases left in between. Per the germline V gene, CDR1 is DFQATT and CDR2 is SNEGSKA (reference sequence). This CDR3 is CSARPRADNEQFF. For the CDR3, the DNA is TGCAGTGCCCGACCCCGCGCAGACAATGAGCAGTTCTTC.

This clonotype has a count of ten or more. The CDR3 bases are TGTGCCAGCAGCCTCACTGCTGAATTCGGCGGGGGAGGTTACAATGAGCAGTTCTTC. It translates to CASSLTAEFGGGGYNEQFF. V is TRBV4-2 and J is TRBJ2-1; 7 bases fit TRBD2. V lost 4 bases, J lost 4 bases, and 19 bases stayed unmatched. This CDR3 has 19 amino acids. Germline values: CDR1 LGHNA, CDR2 YNFKEQ.

This clonotype came up a few times. The chain recombines TRBV4-3 with TRBJ2-4, with 10 bases fitting TRBD2. V gave up 0 bases and J gave up 8 bases; unmatched junction bases: 10. Per germline, CDR1 LGHNA and CDR2 YSLEER. The CDR3 has 17 amino acids. The chain's CDR3 is CASSQDPAGGPMDIQYF. CDR3 DNA: TGCGCCAGCAGCCAAGATCCAGCGGGAGGGCCTATGGACATTCAGTACTTC.

This clonotype was counted many times. The V call is TRBV6-2 or TRBV6-3, the J call TRBJ2-7, with D possibly called TRBD1 or TRBD2 (5 bases each). V lost 1 base, J lost 2 bases, and 18 bases lay in between. Germline V gene lookup returns CDR1 MNHEY and CDR2 SVGEGT. The CDR3 is 17 amino acids. The CDR3 reads CASSYYPDQGPTYEQYF. CDR3 DNA: TGTGCCAGCAGTTACTACCCTGACCAGGGACCGACCTACGAGCAGTACTTC.

This clonotype was detected many times. This sequence joins TRBV11-3 and TRBJ2-1; no firm D call. The CDR3 sequence is 13 residues long. The V end was cut by 1 base, the J end by 4 bases, with 5 bases between. CDR1 is SGHNT, CDR2 YENEEA, per germline. The CDR3 DNA reads as TGTGCCAGCAGCTTAGGGCGGTACAATGAGCAGTTCTTC. This sequence encodes CASSLGRYNEQFF. Full variable domain (rest looked up from reference TRBV11-3 and TRBJ2-1): EAGVVQSPRYKIIEKKQPVAFWCNPISGHNTLYWYLQNLGQGPELLIRYENEEAVDDSQLPKDRFSAERLKGVDSTLKIQPAELGDSAVYLCASSLGRYNEQFFGPGTRLTVL.

The rearrangement uses TRBV27 and TRBJ2-7; D gene ambiguous. V was shortened by 5 bases and J by 4 bases, with 12 bases between the two germline ends. CDR3 length: 13 residues. Germline V gene data show CDR1 as MNHEY and CDR2 as SMNVEV (reference sequence). This CDR3 reads CASSISWAYEQYF. In nucleotides, the CDR3 is TGTGCCAGCAGTATTAGCTGGGCTTACGAGCAGTACTTC.